These T cell receptor beta chains were read from a single sample in a study of blood T cell repertoires in COVID-19. The protocol was immunoSEQ multiplex PCR, while the TCRdb copy is restricted to in-frame clones and leaves out a portion. The table records fewer than 350,000 clones, approximately 83% of them present only once. Material for sequencing was PBMCs or T cells enriched from blood (not recorded which). The source is a man under 40 who had recovered from COVID-19. Each CDR3 is given with its conserved first and last residue. The order of the fields is clone size, V gene, D gene, J gene, CDR3 DNA, CDR3 protein. D genes are given only for firm matches. A row's size may be missing; if present it is once, few, many or a size class.

-,TRBV30,-,TRBJ1-5,TGTGCCTGGAGCAGTTATAGCAATCAGCCCCAGCATTTT,CAWSSYSNQPQHF
few,TRBV5-1,-,TRBJ2-7,TGCGCCAGCAGCTGGGGGGGGCTCTCCTACGAGCAGTACTTC,CASSWGGLSYEQYF
-,TRBV7-9,-,TRBJ2-2,TGTGCCAGCAGCTTAGTGAGTAACACCGGGGAGCTGTTTTTT,CASSLVSNTGELFF
-,TRBV6-1,-,TRBJ1-1,TGTGCCAGCAGTGACATAGTGCACACTGAAGCTTTCTTT,CASSDIVHTEAFF
-,TRBV25-1,-,TRBJ1-4,TGTGCCAGCAGTGGGGACGGGGGGAGTGAAAAACTGTTTTTT,CASSGDGGSEKLFF
-,TRBV19,TRBD2,TRBJ2-3,TGTGCCAGTAGTATAGGGCGGGGGTTCCAGTATTTT,CASSIGRGFQYF
-,TRBV18,-,TRBJ1-2,TGTGCCAGCTCACCGCGGCCCGAAGTGGACTATGGCTACACCTTC,CASSPRPEVDYGYTF
-,TRBV7-6,-,TRBJ2-2,TGTGCCAGCAGCGGGACATCAAACACCGGGGAGCTGTTTTTT,CASSGTSNTGELFF
-,TRBV4-2,-,TRBJ1-2,TGTGCCAGCAGCCAAGGGGCGTCGAACTATGGCTACACCTTC,CASSQGASNYGYTF
-,TRBV12-3/TRBV12-4,-,TRBJ1-2,TGTGCCAGCAGTTTAGGCGGGGTAGATGGCTACACCTTC,CASSLGGVDGYTF
-,TRBV30,TRBD1,TRBJ1-5,TGTGCCTGGAGTGTACAGGGGAATCAGCCCCAGCATTTT,CAWSVQGNQPQHF
once,TRBV27,-,TRBJ1-4,TGTGCCAGCAGTTTAACAGGCCCCTATGAAAAACTGTTTTTT,CASSLTGPYEKLFF
-,TRBV7-7,-,TRBJ2-2,TGTGCTAGCAGCTTAATGGGAGGTGTCGCCGGGGAGCTGTTTTTT,CASSLMGGVAGELFF
-,TRBV27,-,TRBJ1-4,TGTGCCAGCAGTTTATCAGGCGGGATCGGTGAAAAACTGTTTTTT,CASSLSGGIGEKLFF
once,TRBV13,-,TRBJ1-1,TGTGCCAGCAGCTCCACATCTGAAGCTTTCTTT,CASSSTSEAFF
many,TRBV6-2/TRBV6-3,TRBD1,TRBJ2-1,TGTGCCAGCAGCCTACCGGGACAGATGAACAATGAGCAGTTCTTC,CASSLPGQMNNEQFF
-,TRBV28,-,TRBJ2-5,TGTGCCAGCAGCCTTACAGGGCCCGAGACCCAGTACTTC,CASSLTGPETQYF
-,TRBV3-1/TRBV3-2,TRBD1,TRBJ2-2,TGTGCCAGCAGCCACCAATCCGCGCAGGGGGCCGGGGAGCTGTTTTTT,CASSHQSAQGAGELFF
once,TRBV9,TRBD1,TRBJ1-1,TGTGCCAGCAGCGCCGGGACAGGGGATGGAGCTTTCTTT,CASSAGTGDGAFF
-,TRBV4-2,TRBD2,TRBJ2-5,TGTGCCAGCAGCCAAGAAGGGAGCGGGGGGGCGGAGACCCAGTACTTC,CASSQEGSGGAETQYF
-,TRBV5-6,-,TRBJ1-3,TGTGCCAGCACCACTACAGGGTTCTCTGGAAACACCATATATTTT,CASTTTGFSGNTIYF
once,TRBV30,-,TRBJ1-5,TGTGCCTGGAGTGTACGAGTTGAGCCCCAGCATTTT,CAWSVRVEPQHF
-,TRBV19,TRBD1,TRBJ2-2,TGTGCCAGTATGCTGGGACAGGGGGCCAACACCGGGGAGCTGTTTTTT,CASMLGQGANTGELFF
-,TRBV2,-,TRBJ1-4,TGTGCCAGCATCGGGGGGCCCAACTTTGAAAAACTGTTTTTT,CASIGGPNFEKLFF
-,TRBV29-1,TRBD2,TRBJ2-3,TGCAGCGCCAAACTTCCCGGGACTAGCGGTTTCCCCACAGATACGCAGTATTTT,CSAKLPGTSGFPTDTQYF
-,TRBV10-3,-,TRBJ2-7,TGTGCCATCAGTGCTCAGTCGTACTACGAGCAGTACTTC,CAISAQSYYEQYF
-,TRBV2,-,TRBJ1-6,TGTGCCAGCAGCGCGACGCCGACAGGACCTATTGATTATAATTCACCCCTCCACTTT,CASSATPTGPIDYNSPLHF
-,TRBV7-2,TRBD1,TRBJ2-5,TGTGCCAGCAGCTTGTTATTCCCGGGACAGGGACGGCAAGAGACCCAGTACTTC,CASSLLFPGQGRQETQYF
-,TRBV5-1,TRBD1,TRBJ1-6,TGCGCCAGCAGCTTGGGGGGACAGGGGAGGATTTCACCCCTCCACTTT,CASSLGGQGRISPLHF
once,TRBV5-3,-,TRBJ1-5,TGTGCCAGAAGCTTGATTGGGGGCGTGAAGTTATATCAGCCCCAGCATTTT,CARSLIGGVKLYQPQHF
-,TRBV4-3,TRBD1,TRBJ2-1,TGCGCCAGCAGCCGCCTAACAGGGGTCAATGAGCAGTTCTTC,CASSRLTGVNEQFF
-,TRBV6-5,-,TRBJ2-7,TGTGCCAGCATCTTAAGCAGGGGAAACGAGCAGTACTTC,CASILSRGNEQYF
-,TRBV19,TRBD1,TRBJ1-2,TGTGCCAGTAGCACAGGGGTCGGGCAAACTAACTATGGCTACACCTTC,CASSTGVGQTNYGYTF
-,TRBV7-2,-,TRBJ1-2,TGTGCCAGCAGCTTAGCACAGCTTAGCTACACCTTC,CASSLAQLSYTF
once,TRBV14,-,TRBJ2-5,TGTGCCAGCAGCCCAAAGCGGAAAGAGACCCAGTACTTC,CASSPKRKETQYF
-,TRBV6-5,TRBD1,TRBJ1-1,TGTGCCAGCAGTTATCAGGGGGACACTGAAGCTTTCTTT,CASSYQGDTEAFF
-,TRBV19,TRBD1,TRBJ1-1,TGTGCCAGTAGCCCAAACCGGGACAGGCGTGAAGCTTTCTTT,CASSPNRDRREAFF
few,TRBV3-1/TRBV3-2,-,TRBJ2-7,TGTGCCAGCAGCCAAGACCCCATGGAGCAGTACTTC,CASSQDPMEQYF
once,TRBV30,-,TRBJ2-5,TGTGCCTGGATGGGGCCGCAAGAGACCCAGTACTTC,CAWMGPQETQYF
-,TRBV5-4,-,TRBJ2-2,TGTGCCAGCAGCTTGTATCCGAACACCGGGGAGCTGTTTTTT,CASSLYPNTGELFF
-,TRBV6-2/TRBV6-3,-,TRBJ1-1,TGTGCCAGCAGTCCGCACCGCGGAGGCGAAGCTTTCTTT,CASSPHRGGEAFF
-,TRBV5-1,TRBD1,TRBJ1-2,TGCGCCAGCAGCTTGGGACAGGGGGTCTACACCTTC,CASSLGQGVYTF
-,TRBV2,-,TRBJ1-2,TGTGCCAGCACGTCTGGGGGCCCCCTCTATGGCTACACCTTC,CASTSGGPLYGYTF
-,TRBV4-3,TRBD1,TRBJ2-3,TGCGCCAGCAGCCAAGTCGCGACAGGGGGCGAGACAGATACGCAGTATTTT,CASSQVATGGETDTQYF
-,TRBV6-1,-,TRBJ1-1,TGTGCCAGCAGTGAATCACTCGGTTACACTGAAGCTTTCTTT,CASSESLGYTEAFF
-,TRBV7-9,-,TRBJ1-4,TGTGCCAGCAGCTTAGCTCAGGGGCTTGCAACTAATGAAAAACTGTTTTTT,CASSLAQGLATNEKLFF
-,TRBV9,-,TRBJ1-2,TGTGCCAGCAGCCTAGGACCGGGGGGGACTAACTATGGCTACACCTTC,CASSLGPGGTNYGYTF
-,TRBV29-1,TRBD1,TRBJ1-2,TGCAGCGTTGCGGGACAGGGGTTCTATGGCTACACCTTC,CSVAGQGFYGYTF
-,TRBV30,-,TRBJ1-6,TGTGCCTGGAGTAATCGGAGGGGTCCAAGCTCCTATAATTCACCCCTCCACTTT,CAWSNRRGPSSYNSPLHF